These 29 T cell receptor beta chains originate from one sample sequenced in a study of shared clonotypes between healthy human individuals. Measured with immunoSEQ multiplex PCR; TCRdb has only the in-frame clones, and not every one. The table includes around 2,000,000 clones, approximately 95% detected once. The specimen was naive CD4+ T cells sorted from blood. Subset meaning: CD45RA+ positively selected. The receptors here all came from a man in his late teens or twenties in good health.

This chain connects TRBV6-5 to TRBJ2-3; D unresolved. Germline V lookup: CDR1 MNHEY, CDR2 SVGAGI. V dropped 7 bases and J dropped 1 base, with 9 bases sitting between them. This CDR3 has 13 residues. The CDR3 DNA follows: TGTGCCAGCACCAAAACGGGCACAGATACGCAGTATTTT. It yields the protein CASTKTGTDTQYF.

This chain links TRBV7-9 with TRBJ1-2; D perhaps matches TRBD1 (5 bases). Trimming removed 3 bases from V and 2 bases from J, with 19 bases in between. Germline V gene lookup returns CDR1 SEHNR and CDR2 FQNEAQ (reference sequence). This CDR3 has 17 residues. The CDR3 nucleotides read TGTGCCAGCAGCTTGACACCACCCTTGGGGGGGAACTATGGCTACACCTTC. It encodes CASSLTPPLGGNYGYTF.

This chain links TRBV11-2 with TRBJ1-6; a possible D gene is TRBD1 (5 bases). Between the trimmed V and J ends, which lost 7 bases and 9 bases, there was a span of 22 bases. The length of the CDR3 is 16 residues. Germline V CDR1 and CDR2: SGHAT, FQNNGV. CDR3 amino acids: CASTKRGSDKSSPLHF. In DNA, the CDR3 is TGTGCCAGCACCAAACGGGGGTCGGACAAAAGTTCACCCCTCCACTTT.

The chain combines TRBV30 with TRBJ2-7; D may correspond to TRBD1 or TRBD2 (5 bases each). Trimming took off 1 base at V and 3 bases at J, with 13 bases between the two ends. The CDR3 extends over 14 amino acids. CDR1 and CDR2 (germline): GTSNPN, SVGIG (reference sequence). CDR3 coding DNA: TGTGCCTGGAGTGGACTACAGGATTACTACGAGCAGTACTTC. Translation gives CAWSGLQDYYEQYF.

The rearrangement uses TRBV6-6 and TRBJ1-3; 7 bases are a match to TRBD1. Trimming cost V 8 bases and J 0 bases; bases outside gene matches: 10. The CDR3 totals 16 residues. Germline CDR1 reads MNHNY; CDR2 reads SVGAGI (reference sequence). The CDR3 DNA sequence: TGTGCCAGCGGGTTCAGGGGGTCTCGCTCTGGAAACACCATATATTTT. This translates into CASGFRGSRSGNTIYF.

This rearrangement joins TRBV13 to TRBJ2-1; 8 positions agree with TRBD2. Trimming at V came to 4 bases and at J to 2 bases, leaving 7 bases not matched to a gene. The CDR3 contains 16 residues. Per the germline V gene, CDR1 is PRHDT and CDR2 is FYEKMQ (reference sequence). In nucleotides, the CDR3 is TGTGCCAGCAGCTCCTCCGGGACTAGGGCCTACAATGAGCAGTTCTTC. It is translated as CASSSSGTRAYNEQFF.

The CDR3 region is CASSLFSSGTNTGELFF. The DNA for the CDR3 is TGTGCCAGCTCACTATTCTCTAGCGGGACGAACACCGGGGAGCTGTTTTTT. The chain recombines TRBV18 with TRBJ2-2, with 9 bases that match TRBD2. The length of the CDR3 is 17 residues. V lost 4 bases and J lost 0; bases outside the gene matches: 6. Germline V gene data show CDR1 as KGHSH and CDR2 as LQKENI.

In regard to this clone: Other DNA sequences of this sample code for an identical CDR3. The chain links TRBV6-5 to TRBJ2-7, with a possible D match to TRBD1 (6 bases). The germline V and J ends were trimmed by 5 bases and 1 base, with 6 bases remaining between them. Looked up from germline, CDR1 is MNHEY and CDR2 is SVGAGI. The CDR3 is 12 amino acids. CDR3 protein: CASSQGSYEQYF. The CDR3 coding sequence is TGTGCCAGCAGTCAGGGGTCCTACGAGCAGTACTTC.

This rearrangement joins TRBV10-1 to TRBJ1-1; the D gene is possibly TRBD1 (5 bases). Trimming removed 0 bases at V and 10 bases at J, with 18 bases between. Germline-derived CDR1 and CDR2 are WNHNN and SYGVQD (reference sequence). This CDR3 region has 15 residues. The CDR3 sequence: CASSESGQGPGGAFF. CDR3 sequence (DNA): TGCGCCAGCAGTGAGTCGGGTCAGGGCCCCGGGGGAGCTTTCTTT.

The chain recombines TRBV5-1 with TRBJ2-1; TRBD1 matches at 8 bases. Germline loops: CDR1 SGHRS, CDR2 YFSETQ. The CDR3 has 14 amino acids. With 4 bases clipped from V and 8 bases from J, the junction kept 8 bases outside the gene matches. The CDR3 DNA is TGCGCCAGCAGCCCCGGGACAGGTCGAGATGAGCAGTTCTTC. Protein: CASSPGTGRDEQFF.

This chain connects TRBV18 to TRBJ1-5; D is perhaps TRBD1 (6 bases). The CDR3 is 15 amino acids. In germline, CDR1 is KGHSH, CDR2 LQKENI. V lost 6 bases and J lost 4, with 16 bases in between. For the CDR3, the DNA is TGTGCCAGCTCGCCTGAGGGGGTGGGGAATCAGCCCCAGCATTTT. Translated, it gives CASSPEGVGNQPQHF.

This sequence joins TRBV2 and TRBJ2-1; tentative D call: TRBD2 (7 bases). The CDR3 covers 11 residues. The germline V gene encodes CDR1 SNHLY and CDR2 FYNNEI. V was cut by 6 bases and J by 15 bases, with 15 bases left in between. CDR3 sequence: CASSPRGGGFF. The CDR3 region has the DNA TGTGCCAGCAGCCCCCGGGGAGGGGGGTTCTTC.

Regarding this clone: The junction departs from germline at one end; a sequencing error may be responsible. CDR3 sequence: CACSYQPGELFF. The CDR3 DNA sequence: TGTGCCTGCAGTTACCAGCCCGGGGAGCTGTTTTTT. The chain joins TRBV6-5 to TRBJ2-2; D is uncertain. Germline lookup yields CDR1 MNHEY and CDR2 SVGAGI. The CDR3 extends over 12 amino acids.

V and J are TRBV30 and TRBJ1-5; weak D call: TRBD1 (6 bases). Germline V CDR1 and CDR2: GTSNPN, SVGIG (reference sequence). Deletions cut 4 bases from V and 3 bases from J, with 16 bases between. The CDR3 totals 15 residues. In nucleotides, the CDR3 is TGTGCCTGGACTCCGGGGGCGAGTCTCAATCAGCCCCAGCATTTT. As protein: CAWTPGASLNQPQHF.

The genes are TRBV6-6 and TRBJ2-1; 9 nucleotides match TRBD2. This CDR3 contains 16 residues. Per the germline V gene, CDR1 is MNHNY and CDR2 is SVGAGI (reference sequence). Trimming cost V 8 bases and J 4 bases; bases outside gene matches: 12. CDR3 DNA: TGTGCCAGCCTCCGGCGCGAGCGGGAGGCATACAATGAGCAGTTCTTC. Translation: CASLRREREAYNEQFF.

This chain connects TRBV20-1 to TRBJ2-5; D is uncertain. The CDR3 has 11 residues. Germline CDR1 and CDR2: DFQATT and SNEGSKA (reference sequence). Trimming removed 0 bases from V and 5 bases from J, with 4 bases in between. The CDR3 sequence: CSARDAETQYF. DNA for the CDR3: TGCAGTGCTAGAGATGCGGAGACCCAGTACTTC.

The V call is TRBV10-2, the J call TRBJ2-3; D possibly corresponds to TRBD2 (6 bases). Looked up from germline, CDR1 is WSHSY and CDR2 is SAAADI. CDR3 length equals 15 residues. V was shortened by 3 bases and J by 5 bases, with 15 bases between the two germline ends. CDR3 nucleotides: TGCGCCAGCAGTGATTCGGCGGTGCGGGGAGATACGCAGTATTTT. Its protein is CASSDSAVRGDTQYF.

The sample holds one count of this clone. V is TRBV19 and J is TRBJ2-1, with a possible D match to TRBD2 (6 bases). The CDR3 loop spans 17 amino acids. Deletions cut 4 bases from V and 8 bases from J, with 24 bases between. The germline gives CDR1 LNHDA, CDR2 SQIVND (reference sequence). CDR3 amino acids: CASSTRTGTRGGDEQFF. The CDR3 nucleotides are TGTGCCAGTAGTACCAGGACCGGGACTCGTGGAGGAGATGAGCAGTTCTTC.

The rearrangement joins TRBV4-1 to TRBJ2-1; D might be TRBD1 (5 bases). Germline V gene lookup returns CDR1 MGHRA and CDR2 YSYEKL. Deletions cut 4 bases from V and 8 bases from J, with 24 bases between. The CDR3 contains 17 residues. CDR3 DNA sequence: TGCGCCAGCAGCCCCGCAATAGACAGTAAGGCAACCCATGAGCAGTTCTTC. It translates to CASSPAIDSKATHEQFF.

On this clone itself: The junction departs from the called germline gene at one end, perhaps through a read error. CDR3 DNA: TGTGCCAGCAGCTCCCCCCCGGGGACAACTATCGCCTTC. This encodes CASSSPPGTTIAF. The chain joins TRBV25-1 to TRBJ1-2, with D possibly matching TRBD1 (6 bases). CDR1 and CDR2 (germline): MGHDK, SYGVNS. CDR3 length: 13 amino acids.

The gene calls are TRBV18 and TRBJ1-6; the D is unclear. Germline V gene lookup returns CDR1 KGHSH and CDR2 LQKENI. The CDR3 consists of 14 residues. Trimming removed 4 bases from V and 5 bases from J, with 9 bases in between. The chain's CDR3 is CASSLSGNNSPLHF. In DNA form, the CDR3 reads TGTGCCAGCTCACTCTCCGGCAATAATTCACCCCTCCACTTT. The full variable domain, completed using reference TRBV18 and TRBJ1-6, is NAGVMQNPRHLVRRRGQEARLRCSPMKGHSHVYWYRQLPEEGLKFMVYLQKENIIDESGMPKERFSAEFPKEGPSILRIQQVVRGDSAAYFCASSLSGNNSPLHFGNGTRLTVT.

The rearrangement joins TRBV9 to TRBJ2-2; tentative D call: TRBD1 (6 bases). Per the germline V gene, CDR1 is SGDLS and CDR2 is YYNGEE. This CDR3 contains 14 residues. Between the trimmed V and J ends, which lost 4 bases and 3 bases, there was a span of 10 bases. CDR3 bases: TGTGCCAGCAGCAAACAGGGCTACACCGGGGAGCTGTTTTTT. Residues: CASSKQGYTGELFF.

The V gene is TRBV4-1, the J gene TRBJ2-6, with D unresolved. Trimming took 7 bases from V and 1 from J, leaving 5 bases between them. In germline, CDR1 is MGHRA, CDR2 YSYEKL. This CDR3 region has 13 residues. CDR3 sequence reads: CASKRSGANVLTF. CDR3 nucleotides: TGCGCCAGCAAGCGTTCTGGGGCCAACGTCCTGACTTTC.

In DNA form, the CDR3 reads TGCGCCAGCAGCCGGACAGGGGATATGTCAGATACGCAGTATTTT. Encoded protein: CASSRTGDMSDTQYF. The chain carries TRBV5-1 and TRBJ2-3; TRBD1 aligns across 9 bases. The V and J ends lost 4 bases and 4 bases, in that order; junction bases with no gene match: 7. Per the germline V gene, CDR1 is SGHRS and CDR2 is YFSETQ. This CDR3 comprises 15 residues.

The CDR3 spells CATWDRGLFQYF. CDR3 bases: TGTGCCACATGGGACAGGGGTTTGTTTCAGTACTTC. The chain links TRBV2 to TRBJ2-7, with TRBD1 identical over 10 bases. V gave up 10 bases and J gave up 10 bases; unmatched junction bases: 10. The length of the CDR3 is 12 residues. Germline V lookup: CDR1 SNHLY, CDR2 FYNNEI.

V gene TRBV4-1 combines with J gene TRBJ2-3, with 12 bases identical to TRBD2. Trimming took 1 base from V and 4 from J; bases not matched to a gene: 3. Germline assignment: CDR1 MGHRA and CDR2 YSYEKL. The CDR3 covers 16 residues. In nucleotides, the CDR3 is TGCGCCAGCAGCCAAGGTGCTAGCGGGGGGGCAGATACGCAGTATTTT. Translating it yields CASSQGASGGADTQYF.

The chain links TRBV28 to TRBJ1-4; tentatively, D is TRBD1 (6 bases). Germline values: CDR1 MDHEN, CDR2 SYDVKM. Trimming took off 10 bases at V and 8 bases at J, with 14 bases between the two ends. The CDR3 has 12 amino acids. The CDR3 sequence: CATAGAREKLFF. For the CDR3, the DNA is TGTGCCACGGCGGGGGCGCGGGAAAAACTGTTTTTT.

The V call is TRBV2, the J call TRBJ2-3; TRBD1 is a possible D gene (5 bases). CDR3 length: 12 amino acids. Germline CDR1 SNHLY, CDR2 FYNNEI. V shed 8 bases and J shed 1 base, with 7 bases lying between them. The CDR3 DNA reads TGTGCCAGCCAACAGGGCACAGATACGCAGTATTTT. This sequence encodes CASQQGTDTQYF.

The chain couples TRBV4-1 to TRBJ2-2, with TRBD1 matching over 8 bases. The germline gives CDR1 MGHRA, CDR2 YSYEKL. This CDR3 comprises 16 residues. The junction had 8 bases not matched to a gene; V was cut back by 4 bases and J by 4 bases. CDR3 sequence (DNA): TGCGCCAGCAGCCCAACGGACAGGGTGGTCACCGGGGAGCTGTTTTTT. Its protein product is CASSPTDRVVTGELFF.